The next 28 T cell receptor beta chains were all read from a single sample in a study of cytotoxic CD8 clonotypes in ibrutinib-treated CLL. Using immunoSEQ multiplex PCR, the repertoire was profiled, and TCRdb retains in-frame clones only, with some absent. The sample has roughly 50,000 clones; 57% are singletons. This sample comprised PBMCs, obtained after 24 months of ibrutinib treatment. All receptors come from a human donor with chronic lymphocytic leukemia.

The chain combines TRBV7-8 with TRBJ2-3; 9 nucleotides align to TRBD2. J gave up 2 bases and V 0 bases, and 3 bases lay outside the gene matches. Germline V gene sequence: CDR1 SGHVS, CDR2 FQNEAQ. The CDR3 spans 16 residues. The CDR3 bases are TGTGCCAGCAGCTTAGCGGTAGCGGGGGACACAGATACGCAGTATTTT. It is translated as CASSLAVAGDTDTQYF.

V gene TRBV5-4 combines with J gene TRBJ2-5; D perhaps matches TRBD2 (6 bases). The V and J ends lost 4 bases and 11 bases respectively, with 15 bases between them. Germline V CDR1 and CDR2: SGHNT, YYREEE (reference sequence). The CDR3 contains 12 residues. CDR3 nucleotide sequence: TGTGCCAGCAGCGACCCGACTAGAACTCAGTACTTC. This encodes CASSDPTRTQYF.

The chain is built from TRBV10-2 and TRBJ2-5; no clear D gene. CDR1 and CDR2 (germline): WSHSY, SAAADI. The V end was cut by 5 bases, the J end by 2 bases, with 12 bases between. This CDR3 spans 14 amino acids. CDR3 sequence: CASSPADRQETQYF. DNA of the CDR3: TGCGCCAGCAGTCCCGCGGACCGACAAGAGACCCAGTACTTC.

This chain uses TRBV19 with TRBJ2-7; TRBD1 matches at 9 bases. Germline CDR1 reads LNHDA; CDR2 reads SQIVND (reference sequence). Trimming took 5 bases from V and 4 from J; bases not matched to a gene: 6. The CDR3 extends over 14 amino acids. The CDR3 bases are TGTGCCAGTAGTGCCCGGGACAGGGCGTACGAGCAGTACTTC. Translating it yields CASSARDRAYEQYF.

Notes on this clone: It is unclear where the CDR3 begins or ends on the DNA, so no DNA is shown, and the CDR3 is as TCRdb lists it. The chain is built from TRBV6-1 and TRBJ1-1; TRBD1, the D gene given by the table, was not confirmed from the DNA. From its first to its last residue, the CDR3 has 13 amino acids. CDR1 and CDR2 (germline): MNHNS, SASEGT. The CDR3 region is CASSERVGQGSIF.

This clone has ten or more counts. J is TRBJ1-2 and V is TRBV2, with a tentative D call TRBD1 (5 bases). V gave up 4 bases and J gave up 2 bases, with 8 bases separating them. This CDR3 spans 13 amino acids. CDR1 SNHLY and CDR2 FYNNEI come from the germline V gene. The CDR3, as DNA: TGTGCCAGCAGTGCCAGGGCAAACTATGGCTACACCTTC. Protein sequence: CASSARANYGYTF. The full variable domain, completed using reference TRBV2 and TRBJ1-2, is EPEVTQTPSHQVTQMGQEVILRCVPISNHLYFYWYRQILGQKVEFLVSFYNNEISEKSEIFDDQFSVERPDGSNFTLKIRSTKLEDSAMYFCASSARANYGYTFGSGTRLTVV.

This chain connects TRBV7-2 to TRBJ1-2; TRBD1 matches at 8 bases. The length of the CDR3 is 12 residues. CDR1 and CDR2 from the germline V gene are SGHTA and FQGNSA. V lost 5 bases to trimming and J lost 8 bases; unmatched junction nucleotides: 4. CDR3 DNA sequence: TGTGCCAGCAGCCAGGACAGGGTAGGCTACACCTTC. It specifies CASSQDRVGYTF.

The chain carries TRBV19 and TRBJ2-7; no clear D gene. Germline values: CDR1 LNHDA, CDR2 SQIVND (reference sequence). The CDR3 extends over 11 amino acids. Between the trimmed V and J ends, which lost 9 bases and 5 bases, there was a span of 11 bases. For the CDR3, the DNA is TGTGCCAGCTCATCCTTTAACGAGCAGTACTTC. Translated: CASSSFNEQYF.

This chain connects TRBV4-1 to TRBJ1-5; D call uncertain. Germline-derived CDR1 and CDR2 are MGHRA and YSYEKL. V was cut by 0 bases and J by 3 bases, with 6 bases left in between. The CDR3 runs to 14 residues. CDR3 sequence reads: CASSQEAVNQPQHF. The CDR3 DNA reads TGCGCCAGCAGCCAAGAGGCGGTCAATCAGCCCCAGCATTTT.

The chain has TRBV6-6 and TRBJ1-5; D not certain. The CDR3 spans 13 residues. Germline-derived CDR1 and CDR2 are MNHNY and SVGAGI (reference sequence). Trimming stripped 5 bases from V and 3 bases from J, with 8 bases between. The CDR3 DNA reads as TGTGCCAGCAGTAGCCGACCCAATCAGCCCCAGCATTTT. This encodes CASSSRPNQPQHF.

The chain is built from TRBV4-1 and TRBJ1-2; perhaps TRBD1 as D (6 bases). This CDR3 has 15 amino acids. Germline V gene data show CDR1 as MGHRA and CDR2 as YSYEKL. The ends were cut back, 4 bases at V and 1 base at J, with 13 bases in the middle. CDR3 residues: CASSPRGGVNYGYTF. CDR3 nucleotide sequence: TGCGCCAGCAGCCCGAGAGGGGGGGTTAACTATGGCTACACCTTC.

J is TRBJ2-7 and V is TRBV19; the D is unclear. In germline, CDR1 is LNHDA, CDR2 SQIVND (reference sequence). Trimming cost V 3 bases and J 3 bases, with 9 bases left between them. There are 13 residues in the CDR3. The DNA of the CDR3 is TGTGCCAGTAGTATGGGCAGCCGCTACGAGCAGTACTTC. This codes for CASSMGSRYEQYF.

The V gene is TRBV7-6, the J gene TRBJ2-7; D is uncertain. Germline V gives CDR1 SGHVS, CDR2 FNYEAQ. V lost 1 base to trimming and J lost 6 bases, with 13 bases between them. The CDR3 is 14 amino acids. The CDR3 is CASSLGSGLGEQYF. Here the CDR3 DNA reads TGTGCCAGCAGCTTAGGTTCCGGGCTGGGCGAGCAGTACTTC.

In this sample, this clone turned up a few times. The genes are TRBV7-9 and TRBJ1-3; D gene uncertain. V lost 2 bases and J lost 0, with 8 bases in between. This CDR3 contains 15 residues. Germline CDR1 SEHNR, CDR2 FQNEAQ (reference sequence). The CDR3 DNA reads as TGTGCCAGCAGCTTAATGGCGAGCTCTGGAAACACCATATATTTT. It translates to CASSLMASSGNTIYF. The variable domain in full, completed from reference TRBV7-9 and TRBJ1-3, reads DTGVSQNPRHKITKRGQNVTFRCDPISEHNRLYWYRQTLGQGPEFLTYFQNEAQLEKSRLLSDRFSAERPKGSFSTLEIQRTEQGDSAMYLCASSLMASSGNTIYFGEGSWLTVV.

The J gene is TRBJ2-1, the V gene TRBV7-2, with D possibly being TRBD1 or TRBD2 (5 bases each). The V and J ends lost 11 bases and 0 bases respectively, with 14 bases between them. CDR1 SGHTA and CDR2 FQGNSA come from the germline V gene. The CDR3 runs to 14 residues. The CDR3 spells CAEGTGSSYNEQFF. The CDR3 DNA is TGTGCCGAGGGGACGGGGAGCTCCTACAATGAGCAGTTCTTC.

This rearrangement joins TRBV10-3 to TRBJ2-3, with D perhaps being TRBD1 or TRBD2 (6 bases each). The CDR3 sequence is 14 residues long. The germline V gene has CDR1 ENHRY and CDR2 SYGVKD. Trimming stripped 10 bases from V and 4 bases from J, with 18 bases between. CDR3: CATTPRGPADTQYF. CDR3 bases: TGTGCCACCACCCCCCGGGGGCCCGCAGATACGCAGTATTTT.

The chain recombines TRBV19 with TRBJ1-2; possible D gene TRBD1, 5 bases. Germline CDR1 and CDR2: LNHDA and SQIVND (reference sequence). This CDR3 contains 17 residues. Trimming removed 0 bases at V and 3 bases at J, with 17 bases between. CDR3 protein: CASSIDQGFGSDYGYTF. The CDR3 bases are TGTGCCAGTAGTATAGATCAGGGCTTCGGCTCGGACTATGGCTACACCTTC.

This clone has just a few counts. The chain couples TRBV28 to TRBJ1-2, with 9 bases fitting TRBD1. The germline gives CDR1 MDHEN, CDR2 SYDVKM. This CDR3 is built from 16 residues. Unmatched junction bases numbered 18, after V lost 8 bases and J lost 8 bases. The CDR3 coding sequence is TGTGCCAGCTCTAGGGGGCTAGGGACAGGGATAAAGGGCTACACCTTC. Its protein product is CASSRGLGTGIKGYTF.

V gene TRBV5-1 combines with J gene TRBJ1-2; D ambiguous. The CDR3 consists of 13 residues. V lost 1 base, J lost 4 bases, and 8 bases lay in between. The germline V gene has CDR1 SGHRS and CDR2 YFSETQ. CDR3 sequence: CASSLTQFYGYTF. The CDR3 DNA reads as TGCGCCAGCAGCTTGACCCAGTTCTATGGCTACACCTTC. Using reference TRBV5-1 and TRBJ1-2 for the parts outside the CDR3, the full variable domain is KAGVTQTPRYLIKTRGQQVTLSCSPISGHRSVSWYQQTPGQGLQFLFEYFSETQRNKGNFPGRFSGRQFSNSRSEMNVSTLELGDSALYLCASSLTQFYGYTFGSGTRLTVV.

In this sample, this clone turned up many times. V usage is TRBV6-5 and J usage is TRBJ2-5; D possibly corresponds to TRBD2 (5 bases). Trimming took off 2 bases at V and 5 bases at J, with 12 bases between the two ends. This CDR3 comprises 14 residues. Germline CDR1 and CDR2: MNHEY and SVGAGI. Here the CDR3 reads CASSYGRVVETQYF. In nucleotides, the CDR3 is TGTGCCAGCAGTTACGGGCGGGTGGTGGAGACCCAGTACTTC.

The DNA for the CDR3 is TGTGCCAGCAGGGGGACTAACTATGGCTACACCTTC. Translated: CASRGTNYGYTF. The rearrangement uses TRBV6-5 and TRBJ1-2; D remains ambiguous. The CDR3 spans 12 residues. Trimming removed 6 bases from V and 0 bases from J, with 5 bases in between. Germline-derived CDR1 and CDR2 are MNHEY and SVGAGI.

The chain joins TRBV6-5 to TRBJ2-5; 8 nucleotides align to TRBD2. From germline, CDR1 is MNHEY and CDR2 SVGAGI. The CDR3 is 15 amino acids. V shed 6 bases, J shed 5 bases, and the junction held 11 bases outside the gene matches. In nucleotides, the CDR3 is TGTGCCAGCAGATACGGGGGGGCCGGGGCTGAGACCCAGTACTTC. Protein product: CASRYGGAGAETQYF.

The rearrangement links TRBV10-3 to TRBJ2-1, with 8 bases matching TRBD2. There are 14 residues in the CDR3. Germline trimming cut 6 bases from V and 5 bases from J; bases unmatched to any gene: 6. Germline values: CDR1 ENHRY, CDR2 SYGVKD. The CDR3 bases are TGTGCCATCAGCCCGGGGGGGCCAAACAATGAGCAGTTCTTC. Protein product: CAISPGGPNNEQFF.

The chain carries TRBV2 and TRBJ1-5; D remains ambiguous. The germline V gene encodes CDR1 SNHLY and CDR2 FYNNEI. This CDR3 contains 15 residues. Trimming stripped 6 bases from V and 3 bases from J, with 15 bases between. CDR3 sequence reads: CASSAAGGINQPQHF. The DNA for the CDR3 is TGTGCCAGCAGCGCTGCCGGAGGAATCAATCAGCCCCAGCATTTT.

The gene calls are TRBV2 and TRBJ1-1; TRBD1 agrees at 7 bases. Trimming at V came to 4 bases and at J to 4 bases, leaving 6 bases not matched to a gene. The CDR3 has 14 amino acids. Germline assignment: CDR1 SNHLY and CDR2 FYNNEI. CDR3 nucleotide sequence: TGTGCCAGCAGTGCATCAGGGGGAAGCACTGAAGCTTTCTTT. This encodes CASSASGGSTEAFF. Combining the CDR3 with reference TRBV2 and TRBJ1-1 gives the whole variable domain EPEVTQTPSHQVTQMGQEVILRCVPISNHLYFYWYRQILGQKVEFLVSFYNNEISEKSEIFDDQFSVERPDGSNFTLKIRSTKLEDSAMYFCASSASGGSTEAFFGQGTRLTVV.

Here the CDR3 DNA reads TGTGCCAGCAGTGAATGGATGGGGGTTAATGAAAAACTGTTTTTT. Encoded protein: CASSEWMGVNEKLFF. V is TRBV25-1 and J is TRBJ1-4; D is perhaps TRBD1 (5 bases). With 1 base removed from V and 4 bases from J, the gap between germline ends came to 10 bases. The CDR3 length is 15 residues. Germline V CDR1 and CDR2: MGHDK, SYGVNS.

The V gene is TRBV5-1, the J gene TRBJ1-1; D is ambiguous. Per the germline V gene, CDR1 is SGHRS and CDR2 is YFSETQ. This CDR3 region has 14 residues. The V gene lost 0 bases and the J gene lost 2 bases, with 8 bases spanning the gap. In nucleotides, the CDR3 is TGCGCCAGCAGCTTGGATACGGGAAACACTGAAGCTTTCTTT. This translates into CASSLDTGNTEAFF.

This clone occurred a few times. This chain joins TRBV19 and TRBJ1-1, with a weak D call TRBD1 (6 bases). Germline-derived CDR1 and CDR2 are LNHDA and SQIVND (reference sequence). V was cut by 5 bases and J by 4 bases, with 14 bases left in between. The CDR3 is 14 amino acids. CDR3 DNA sequence: TGTGCCAGTAGTTATCAGGGGTCGAGCACTGAAGCTTTCTTT. It specifies CASSYQGSSTEAFF.